The 27 T cell receptor beta chains in this list originate from one sample, sequenced in a study of T cell responses to AZD1222 COVID-19 vaccine. The table came from immunoSEQ multiplex PCR; TCRdb's copy has only in-frame clones and leaves some out. The sample shows about 180,000 clones, around 90% of them seen only once. The sample consisted of peripheral blood, taken on day 0 of AZD1222 vaccination. The source is an adult in good health.

The V gene is TRBV6-1, the J gene TRBJ2-4, with unresolved D. The length of the CDR3 is 16 residues. Trimming stripped 3 bases from V and 0 bases from J, with 12 bases between. The V gene's germline CDR1 is MNHNS and CDR2 SASEGT. The CDR3 DNA is TGTGCCAGCAGTGATTCTGGGATCTTAGCCAAAAACATTCAGTACTTC. This gives the protein CASSDSGILAKNIQYF.

The rearrangement joins TRBV5-4 to TRBJ2-7; 7 positions match TRBD2. V lost 4 bases, J lost 6 bases, and 7 bases stayed unmatched. Germline CDR1 is SGHNT and CDR2 is YYREEE (reference sequence). CDR3 length: 13 residues. CDR3 nucleotide sequence: TGTGCCAGCAGCCCCAGGACTAGGGGCGAGCAGTACTTC. Protein sequence: CASSPRTRGEQYF.

The rearrangement links TRBV2 to TRBJ2-3; tentatively, D is TRBD1 (5 bases). From germline, CDR1 is SNHLY and CDR2 FYNNEI. CDR3 length: 14 amino acids. V gave up 3 bases and J gave up 2 bases, with 9 bases separating them. The CDR3 sequence is CASSEIRVTDTQYF. DNA of the CDR3: TGTGCCAGCAGTGAGATCAGGGTCACAGATACGCAGTATTTT. Combining the CDR3 with reference TRBV2 and TRBJ2-3 gives the whole variable domain EPEVTQTPSHQVTQMGQEVILRCVPISNHLYFYWYRQILGQKVEFLVSFYNNEISEKSEIFDDQFSVERPDGSNFTLKIRSTKLEDSAMYFCASSEIRVTDTQYFGPGTRLTVL.

The chain is built from TRBV30 and TRBJ1-1; 9 bases match TRBD1. This CDR3 comprises 16 residues. The junction had 13 bases not matched to a gene; V was cut back by 3 bases and J by 5 bases. Germline V CDR1 and CDR2: GTSNPN, SVGIG (reference sequence). Written as DNA, the CDR3 is TGTGCCTGGAGCCGGGACAGGGCCCCTCTTAGGACTGAAGCTTTCTTT. It specifies CAWSRDRAPLRTEAFF.

The CDR3 spells CATSLRSGNTIYF. Here the CDR3 DNA reads TGTGCCACCAGCCTTCGATCTGGAAACACCATATATTTT. The chain is built from TRBV15 and TRBJ1-3; no firm D call. With 5 bases removed from V and 1 base from J, the gap between germline ends came to 6 bases. The germline V gene encodes CDR1 LNHNV and CDR2 YYDKDF (reference sequence). The CDR3 has 13 residues.

The chain joins TRBV24-1 to TRBJ1-6; TRBD1 is a possible D gene (6 bases). The CDR3 spans 15 residues. V was trimmed by 9 bases and J by 7 bases, leaving 18 bases between them. CDR1 is KGHDR and CDR2 is SFDVKD in the germline V gene. This CDR3 reads CATQSGGQGNSPLHF. CDR3 in DNA: TGTGCCACCCAGAGCGGGGGGCAGGGGAATTCACCCCTCCACTTT.

This chain joins TRBV28 and TRBJ1-5, with 7 bases identical to TRBD1. CDR1 is MDHEN and CDR2 is SYDVKM in the germline V gene. There are 14 residues in the CDR3. V shed 4 bases, J shed 3 bases, and the junction held 3 bases outside the gene matches. CDR3 sequence: CASSSRGVNQPQHF. CDR3 sequence (DNA): TGTGCCAGCAGTTCCAGGGGGGTCAATCAGCCCCAGCATTTT.

The chain joins TRBV7-2 to TRBJ2-4, with D perhaps TRBD1 or TRBD2 (6 bases each). The CDR3 contains 19 residues. CDR1 and CDR2 from the germline V gene are SGHTA and FQGNSA. V lost 5 bases to trimming and J lost 1 base, with 24 bases between them. The CDR3 nucleotides read TGTGCCAGCAGCAAGGGGGGAAAAGGGGGACTGGAGGCCAAAAACATTCAGTACTTC. It specifies CASSKGGKGGLEAKNIQYF.

The chain carries TRBV5-4 and TRBJ2-3, with D unclear. V lost 4 bases and J 0 bases, leaving 18 bases between the germline ends. The CDR3 extends over 17 amino acids. The germline CDR1 and CDR2 sequences are SGHNT and YYREEE (reference sequence). The CDR3 DNA sequence: TGTGCCAGCAGCCCGCGCGGCCTCCCTTCTAGCACAGATACGCAGTATTTT. Its translation: CASSPRGLPSSTDTQYF.

The rearrangement links TRBV29-1 to TRBJ2-3; D gene unclear. The CDR3 extends over 13 amino acids. Germline V CDR1 and CDR2: SQVTM, ANQGSEA. V was pared by 1 base and J by 2 bases, with 7 bases between. The CDR3 sequence is CSVEGSLTDTQYF. For the CDR3, the DNA is TGCAGCGTTGAAGGGTCACTCACAGATACGCAGTATTTT.

The chain carries TRBV10-3 and TRBJ1-1; 9 nucleotides match TRBD1. V lost 2 bases to trimming and J lost 1 base; unmatched junction nucleotides: 8. This CDR3 is 17 amino acids long. CDR1 and CDR2 (germline): ENHRY, SYGVKD. CDR3 in DNA: TGTGCCATCAGTGAGGTGGACAGGGGACGTGGGAACACTGAAGCTTTCTTT. It specifies CAISEVDRGRGNTEAFF.

The chain uses TRBV7-8 and TRBJ2-7; 7 positions match TRBD1. The CDR3 sequence is 15 residues long. V shed 4 bases and J 3 bases; nucleotides not matched to a gene: 9. Germline V lookup: CDR1 SGHVS, CDR2 FQNEAQ. The CDR3 sequence: CASSSYTGQDYEQYF. CDR3 DNA sequence: TGTGCCAGCAGCTCCTATACTGGACAGGACTACGAGCAGTACTTC.

The chain couples TRBV19 to TRBJ1-1; D gene unclear. The CDR3 has 13 amino acids. Germline loops: CDR1 LNHDA, CDR2 SQIVND (reference sequence). CDR3 DNA: TGTTCCTTTCCGGGTGCCCCGAACACTGAAGCTTTCTTT. Protein product: CSFPGAPNTEAFF. The full variable domain, completed using reference TRBV19 and TRBJ1-1, is DGGITQSPKYLFRKEGQNVTLSCEQNLNHDAMYWYRQDPGQGLRLIYYSQIVNDFQKGDIAEGYSVSREKKESFPLTVTSAQKNPTAFYLCSFPGAPNTEAFFGQGTRLTVV.

This chain uses TRBV30 with TRBJ1-2; a weak D match, TRBD1 (5 bases). V lost 2 bases and J lost 6, with 7 bases in between. The CDR3 loop spans 11 amino acids. Germline V lookup: CDR1 GTSNPN, CDR2 SVGIG (reference sequence). The CDR3 loop is CAWSPGDGYTF. CDR3 sequence (DNA): TGTGCCTGGAGTCCGGGGGATGGCTACACCTTC.

The rearrangement joins TRBV5-1 to TRBJ2-7; TRBD2 agrees at 7 bases. Looked up from germline, CDR1 is SGHRS and CDR2 is YFSETQ. The length of the CDR3 is 16 residues. J lost 0 bases, V lost 1 base, and 7 bases had no gene match. The CDR3 nucleotides are TGCGCCAGCAGCTTGAGGGTGAGCGGGGCCTCCTACGAGCAGTACTTC. It is translated as CASSLRVSGASYEQYF.

The chain joins TRBV5-1 to TRBJ2-7; a weak D match, TRBD1 (5 bases). The CDR3 consists of 13 residues. Germline-derived CDR1 and CDR2 are SGHRS and YFSETQ. V lost 3 bases and J 0 bases, leaving 7 bases between the germline ends. The CDR3 DNA sequence: TGCGCCAGCAGCTATGACAGCTCCTACGAGCAGTACTTC. The encoded protein is CASSYDSSYEQYF.

The chain employs TRBV6-5 and TRBJ1-5, with unresolved D. Germline loops: CDR1 MNHEY, CDR2 SVGAGI. V was cut by 0 bases and J by 2 bases, with 5 bases left in between. The CDR3 has 14 amino acids. The CDR3 reads CASSYSGGNQPQHF. The CDR3 DNA sequence: TGTGCCAGCAGTTACTCGGGAGGCAATCAGCCCCAGCATTTT.

This clone was observed a handful of times. The gene calls are TRBV28 and TRBJ1-4; the D is unclear. V lost 4 bases and J 0 bases, leaving 18 bases between the germline ends. Germline CDR1 reads MDHEN; CDR2 reads SYDVKM. The CDR3 sequence is 18 residues long. The CDR3 nucleotides read TGTGCCAGCAGTTCCCGTGGTCAGTTTGGGGCAACTAATGAAAAACTGTTTTTT. This encodes CASSSRGQFGATNEKLFF.

This chain connects TRBV2 to TRBJ2-7; TRBD1 aligns across 7 bases. The CDR3 is 13 residues long. Germline assignment: CDR1 SNHLY and CDR2 FYNNEI. Germline trimming cut 8 bases from V and 2 bases from J; bases unmatched to any gene: 6. CDR3 coding DNA: TGTGCCAGCGATAGGGACAGCACCTACGAGCAGTACTTC. Amino acid sequence: CASDRDSTYEQYF.

The chain recombines TRBV7-2 with TRBJ1-1; D gene uncertain. The CDR3 totals 15 residues. The germline CDR1 and CDR2 sequences are SGHTA and FQGNSA. Trimming removed 6 bases at V and 1 base at J, with 15 bases between. The CDR3 spells CASRLVGRPNTEAFF. In DNA, the CDR3 is TGTGCCAGCAGACTCGTTGGCAGACCGAACACTGAAGCTTTCTTT.

The chain links TRBV19 to TRBJ1-2; 10 bases align to TRBD1. Looked up from germline, CDR1 is LNHDA and CDR2 is SQIVND (reference sequence). The CDR3 is made up of 16 amino acids. The J segment lost 8 bases and the V segment lost 5 bases, leaving 14 bases of the junction unmatched. The chain's CDR3 is CASSARVRDRGQGYTF. For the CDR3, the DNA is TGTGCCAGTAGTGCCCGAGTACGGGACAGGGGACAGGGCTACACCTTC.

The genes are TRBV25-1 and TRBJ2-2; D may be TRBD1 (6 bases). This CDR3 is built from 14 residues. Germline values: CDR1 MGHDK, CDR2 SYGVNS. V was trimmed by 5 bases and J by 3 bases, leaving 10 bases between them. The CDR3: CASSTNRDTGELFF. CDR3 nucleotides: TGTGCCAGCAGTACTAACAGGGACACCGGGGAGCTGTTTTTT.

V usage is TRBV29-1 and J usage is TRBJ1-3; maybe TRBD1 (5 bases). This CDR3 is built from 14 residues. Germline CDR1 reads SQVTM; CDR2 reads ANQGSEA. The V gene lost 1 base and the J gene lost 2 bases, with 9 bases spanning the gap. CDR3 sequence (DNA): TGCAGCGTTGAAGGAGACAGAGCTGGAAACACCATATATTTT. Protein sequence: CSVEGDRAGNTIYF.

V gene TRBV5-1 combines with J gene TRBJ1-3; the D is unclear. Per germline, CDR1 SGHRS and CDR2 YFSETQ. V was pared by 0 bases and J by 0 bases, with 4 bases between. The CDR3 runs to 14 residues. In DNA form, the CDR3 reads TGCGCCAGCAGCTTGGACCTCTCTGGAAACACCATATATTTT. It translates to CASSLDLSGNTIYF. Together with reference TRBV5-1 and TRBJ1-3, the CDR3 gives the full variable domain: KAGVTQTPRYLIKTRGQQVTLSCSPISGHRSVSWYQQTPGQGLQFLFEYFSETQRNKGNFPGRFSGRQFSNSRSEMNVSTLELGDSALYLCASSLDLSGNTIYFGEGSWLTVV.

The rearrangement uses TRBV6-5 and TRBJ2-3; D tentatively fits TRBD1 or TRBD2 (5 bases each). Germline assignment: CDR1 MNHEY and CDR2 SVGAGI. Trimming removed 7 bases from V and 0 bases from J, with 8 bases in between. The CDR3 contains 13 residues. CDR3 bases: TGTGCCAGCAATGGGGACAGCACAGATACGCAGTATTTT. Amino acids: CASNGDSTDTQYF.

This chain joins TRBV12-5 and TRBJ1-1; D is possibly TRBD1 (6 bases). V dropped 0 bases and J dropped 5 bases, with 16 bases sitting between them. The CDR3 contains 16 residues. Germline CDR1 reads LGHNT; CDR2 reads FRNRAP. In DNA form, the CDR3 reads TGTGCTAGTGGTTTGGTACTGGGGGGGCAAGTTACTGAAGCTTTCTTT. This encodes CASGLVLGGQVTEAFF.

V is TRBV29-1 and J is TRBJ2-3; D is tentatively TRBD1 or TRBD2 (6 bases each). The CDR3 extends over 14 amino acids. Between the trimmed V and J ends, which lost 4 bases and 9 bases, there was a span of 20 bases. Germline assignment: CDR1 SQVTM and CDR2 ANQGSEA. Here the CDR3 DNA reads TGCAGCGTTGTTGGGCCGGGGGCCGGAGGCACGCAGTATTTT. Residues: CSVVGPGAGGTQYF.